The table lists the clone carrying this T cell receptor (beta chain) with a count of one. Its antigen is currently unknown. This record belongs to a study of cytomegalovirus exposure and HLA in healthy donors. PCR was performed using 60 Vbeta and 13 Jbeta primers. Some clones are missing from TCRdb's copy, which holds only in-frame ones; the method was immunoSEQ multiplex PCR. There are about 110,000 clones in the sample; 82% occur only once, and approximately 2.5% lies in the top ten. The length of the CDR3 is 15 residues. The germline V gene has CDR1 SNHLY and CDR2 FYNNEI. V lost 6 bases and J 5 bases, leaving 17 bases between the germline ends. General study points: Later analysis associated a missense DCLRE1C variant with TCR beta V- and J-gene trimming. Beyond CMV serostatus, there was no information to go on about immune exposure. Some public TCRs appeared in many individuals, while most sequences were rare. The authors reported that TCR beta sequences could predict HLA-A and HLA-B alleles. These predictions were accurate for most subjects in the first cohort.

The source is a man aged 25-45 years in good health and CMV-seropositive. Material: PBMCs. This chain connects TRBV2 to TRBJ2-1, with a possible D match to TRBD1 (7 bases). CDR3 sequence (DNA): TGTGCCAGCAGGAGGGCAGGCAGGGGGGACAATGAGCAGTTCTTC. Its protein is CASRRAGRGDNEQFF.